This T cell receptor beta chain was observed in a study of cytomegalovirus exposure and HLA in healthy donors. Study background: Among 398 genotyped donors, around 80% fell in the Caucasian-associated ancestry cluster. Notes on the study in general: The authors later linked a missense DCLRE1C variant to TCR beta V- and J-gene trimming.

The CDR3 sequence is 13 residues long. CDR1 is SNHLY, CDR2 FYNNEI, per germline. V was clipped by 6 bases and J by 2 bases, with 10 bases between them. The sample holds a few counts of this clone. Its antigen is currently unknown. With 60 Vbeta and 13 Jbeta primers, the PCR was carried out. Clones were sequenced by immunoSEQ multiplex PCR, and TCRdb holds only the in-frame ones, with some missing. Seen here are 150,000 to 200,000 clones, 70% observed once, and the top ten hold 4.7%. The sequenced material came from PBMCs. This clonotype was obtained from a man aged 18 to 30 in good health and CMV-seropositive. The chain is built from TRBV2 and TRBJ1-1; possibly TRBD1 for D (5 bases). CDR3: CASSLQVNTEAFF. The CDR3, as DNA: TGTGCCAGCAGCCTACAGGTTAACACTGAAGCTTTCTTT.